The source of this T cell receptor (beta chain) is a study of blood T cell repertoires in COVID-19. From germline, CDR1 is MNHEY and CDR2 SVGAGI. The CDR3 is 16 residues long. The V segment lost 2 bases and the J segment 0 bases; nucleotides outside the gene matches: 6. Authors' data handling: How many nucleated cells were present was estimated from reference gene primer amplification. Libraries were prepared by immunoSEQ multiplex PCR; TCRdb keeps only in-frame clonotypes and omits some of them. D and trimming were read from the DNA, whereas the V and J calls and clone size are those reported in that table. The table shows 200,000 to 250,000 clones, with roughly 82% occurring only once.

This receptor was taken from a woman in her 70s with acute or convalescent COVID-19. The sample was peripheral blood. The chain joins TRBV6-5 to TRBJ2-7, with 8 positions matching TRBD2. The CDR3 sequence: CASSYVRLASSYEQYF. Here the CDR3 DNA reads TGTGCCAGCAGTTACGTACGACTAGCGAGCTCCTACGAGCAGTACTTC.